Below, 28 T cell receptor beta chains from the same sample are listed, as sequenced in a study of CD8+CD57+ T cells in acquired aplastic anemia. Genomic DNA served as template for TCR beta VDJ and CDR3 profiling. MiXCR, applied by TCRdb to the reads, yields one record per CDR3 protein. The table lists about 420,000 distinct CDR3 sequences, roughly 64% of them singletons. The source material was sorted CD4+, CD8+, or CD8+CD57+ T cells (not recorded which) from PBMCs. The receptors were sampled from a human donor in good health, serving as a control.

This clonotype was detected ten times or more. This sequence joins TRBV6-5 and TRBJ2-7; D perhaps matches TRBD2 (7 bases). The CDR3 totals 13 residues. The germline CDR1 and CDR2 sequences are MNHEY and SVGAGI. Between the trimmed V and J ends, which lost 7 bases and 1 base, there was a span of 11 bases. The DNA of the CDR3 is TGTGCCAGCATGAGGGGGGGGTCCTACGAGCAGTACTTC. Protein product: CASMRGGSYEQYF.

A word on this clonotype: Germline and junction disagree at one end, which may indicate a read error. This sequence joins TRBV7-2 and TRBJ2-1; TRBD1 aligns across 8 bases. The CDR3 loop spans 14 amino acids. CDR1 SGHTA and CDR2 FQGNSA come from the germline V gene. The CDR3: CASSVTGGMNEEFF. The CDR3 nucleotides are TGTGCCAGCAGCGTAACAGGGGGGATGAATGAGGAGTTCTTC.

This sequence joins TRBV9 and TRBJ1-2; 7 bases align to TRBD1. Germline CDR1 reads SGDLS; CDR2 reads YYNGEE. The CDR3 covers 15 residues. The ends lost 4 bases at V and 2 bases at J; junction bases unmatched: 8. The CDR3 is CASSPPGQKNYGYTF. The CDR3 nucleotides read TGTGCCAGCAGCCCACCGGGACAGAAAAACTATGGCTACACCTTC.

This clonotype came up a few times. The gene calls are TRBV2 and TRBJ1-6; 8 nucleotides match TRBD1. J was trimmed by 7 bases and V by 2 bases; bases with no gene match: 4. This CDR3 contains 15 residues. Germline V gene data show CDR1 as SNHLY and CDR2 as FYNNEI. The CDR3 sequence is CASSESQGANSPLHF. CDR3 DNA: TGTGCCAGCAGTGAATCCCAGGGGGCAAATTCACCCCTCCACTTT.

This sequence joins TRBV20-1 and TRBJ1-4; D perhaps matches TRBD1 (5 bases). The CDR3 covers 13 residues. The V end lost 6 bases, the J end lost 5 bases, and 13 bases lay between the germline ends. From germline, CDR1 is DFQATT and CDR2 SNEGSKA (reference sequence). CDR3 in DNA: TGCAGTGCCACCCGGCCAGGGAATGAAAAACTGTTTTTT. Residues: CSATRPGNEKLFF.

For this clonotype: It is likely a read error, because the conserved phenylalanine at the end of the CDR3 is missing. This chain joins TRBV15 and TRBJ1-2, with D perhaps TRBD1 (6 bases). The CDR3 sequence is 14 residues long. Looked up from germline, CDR1 is LNHNV and CDR2 is YYDKDF (reference sequence). The V end was cut by 0 bases, the J end by 6 bases, with 11 bases between. The CDR3 protein is CATSRDKGGHGYTY. The CDR3 nucleotides read TGTGCCACCAGCAGAGATAAGGGGGGCCATGGCTACACCTAC.

V and J are TRBV5-5 and TRBJ2-7; D is undetermined. Germline CDR1 reads SGHKS; CDR2 reads YYEKEE (reference sequence). The ends were cut back, 4 bases at V and 6 bases at J, with 20 bases in the middle. The CDR3 loop spans 15 amino acids. CDR3 in DNA: TGTGCCAGCAGCCAGCAACAGCCGACATCCCCCGAGCAGTACTTC. It encodes CASSQQQPTSPEQYF.

This chain links TRBV7-2 with TRBJ2-6, with D maybe TRBD1 (6 bases). Between the trimmed V and J ends, which lost 5 bases and 16 bases, there was a span of 24 bases. The length of the CDR3 is 15 residues. Per germline, CDR1 SGHTA and CDR2 FQGNSA. The DNA of the CDR3 is TGTGCCAGCAGCCCCCCAGTATTGGGGGCCTACGAGCTGACTTTC. It translates to CASSPPVLGAYELTF.

CDR3 DNA: TGCGCCAGCAGCTTACTAAGAGGGGGGGCCTCACCCCTCCACTTT. This sequence encodes CASSLLRGGASPLHF. V usage is TRBV5-1 and J usage is TRBJ1-6; D possibly corresponds to TRBD1 (6 bases). CDR3 length: 15 residues. Trimming took 2 bases from V and 10 from J, leaving 16 bases between them. The V gene's germline CDR1 is SGHRS and CDR2 YFSETQ.

A note on this clonotype: The germline gene is not matched at one end of the junction; a read error may be the cause. The chain joins TRBV20-1 to TRBJ2-1; 9 nucleotides line up with TRBD2. This CDR3 has 14 amino acids. CDR1 is DFQATT and CDR2 is SNEGSKA in the germline V gene (reference sequence). CDR3 loop: CSATPGLATDEQLF. The CDR3 DNA follows: TGCAGTGCAACGCCGGGACTAGCTACGGATGAGCAGCTCTTC.

The chain carries TRBV7-7 and TRBJ2-5; D perhaps matches TRBD2 (7 bases). The CDR3 is made up of 13 amino acids. In germline, CDR1 is SSHAT, CDR2 FNYEAQ (reference sequence). Trimming shortened V by 8 bases and J by 3 bases, and 13 bases separated the two germline ends. CDR3 in amino acids: CASGRGVEETQYF. In nucleotides, the CDR3 is TGTGCCAGCGGGAGGGGGGTGGAAGAGACCCAGTACTTC.

This chain connects TRBV11-2 to TRBJ2-3; perhaps TRBD1 as D (5 bases). V dropped 3 bases and J dropped 0 bases, with 13 bases sitting between them. CDR1 SGHAT and CDR2 FQNNGV come from the germline V gene. This CDR3 is 16 amino acids long. This CDR3 reads CASSLRVGASTDTQYF. CDR3 DNA: TGTGCCAGCAGCTTGAGAGTAGGGGCTAGCACAGATACGCAGTATTTT.

This clonotype came up a few times. The CDR3 nucleotides are TGTGCCAGCAGCTACTCATCGGGGGGCGCCTACAATGAGCAGTTCTTC. This translates into CASSYSSGGAYNEQFF. This sequence joins TRBV3-1 and TRBJ2-1, with a weak D call TRBD2 (7 bases). This CDR3 region has 16 residues. Trimming pared 5 bases from V and 2 bases from J, leaving 16 bases between. Germline V gene data show CDR1 as LGHDT and CDR2 as YNNKEL (reference sequence).

The chain has TRBV3-1 and TRBJ2-5; 9 nucleotides match TRBD2. After removal of 1 base from V and 2 bases from J, the junction contained 8 bases not matched to a gene. CDR3 length equals 17 residues. The germline V gene encodes CDR1 LGHDT and CDR2 YNNKEL (reference sequence). The DNA of the CDR3 is TGTGCCAGCAGCCAAGTAGGGCGGGGGGGGAGGCAAGAGACCCAGTACTTC. Translated: CASSQVGRGGRQETQYF.

This clonotype has only one observation. An end of the junction does not agree with germline; a read error may underlie this. The V gene is TRBV9, the J gene TRBJ2-7, with 8 bases aligning to TRBD2. The germline V gene has CDR1 SGDLS and CDR2 YYNGEE. This CDR3 is 15 amino acids long. The CDR3 loop is CASSSSGLVWYDQYF. DNA for the CDR3: TGTGCCAGCAGCAGCTCGGGACTAGTATGGTACGACCAGTACTTC.

Of note for this clonotype: A read error may account for a junction end that differs from germline. This chain connects TRBV7-2 to TRBJ2-2, with TRBD2 as a possible D gene (7 bases). CDR3 size: 15 residues. CDR1 and CDR2 from the germline V gene are SGHTA and FQGNSA. CDR3 nucleotide sequence: TGTGCCAGCAGCTTAGGCGGGGGCCTATCCAATGAGCAGTTTTTT. This gives the protein CASSLGGGLSNEQFF.

This clonotype was recorded at least ten times. This chain uses TRBV4-1 with TRBJ1-2, with 8 bases lining up with TRBD1. V dropped 4 bases and J dropped 2; count of bases not matched to a gene: 6. This CDR3 is built from 15 residues. Germline loops: CDR1 MGHRA, CDR2 YSYEKL. CDR3 in DNA: TGCGCCAGCAGCCCACAGACAGGGGCCAACTATGGCTACACCTTC. Its protein product is CASSPQTGANYGYTF.

This clonotype was seen at least ten times. The chain links TRBV20-1 to TRBJ2-1; 7 positions match TRBD1. V shed 1 base, J shed 9 bases, and the junction held 6 bases outside the gene matches. Germline CDR1 DFQATT, CDR2 SNEGSKA (reference sequence). This CDR3 comprises 13 residues. CDR3 in DNA: TGCAGTGCTAGAGGAAACAGGGGTGGTGAGCAGTTCTTC. Protein: CSARGNRGGEQFF.

Concerning this clonotype itself: An end of the junction differs from the germline gene, which may be a read error. V gene TRBV19 combines with J gene TRBJ1-3; no clear D gene. CDR1 and CDR2 from the germline V gene are LNHDA and SQIVND (reference sequence). This CDR3 has 13 amino acids. The CDR3 coding sequence is TGTGCCAGTAGTACGGGCTCTAGAAAAACCATCTATTTT. Translation: CASSTGSRKTIYF.

This clonotype was counted many times. The rearrangement joins TRBV20-1 to TRBJ1-5, with 8 nucleotides matching TRBD1. Germline V gives CDR1 DFQATT, CDR2 SNEGSKA (reference sequence). The CDR3 contains 14 residues. V was clipped by 6 bases and J by 3 bases; unmatched bases: 7. CDR3 DNA: TGCAGTGCGTGGACAGGGAGAGACAATCAGCCCCAGCATTTT. Residues: CSAWTGRDNQPQHF.

The chain combines TRBV13 with TRBJ1-1; D remains ambiguous. This CDR3 is built from 14 residues. Germline CDR1 reads PRHDT; CDR2 reads FYEKMQ (reference sequence). V lost 6 bases and J 1 base, leaving 12 bases between the germline ends. CDR3 nucleotides: TGTGCCAGCAGTCGGCCATTGGAGAACACTGAAGCTTTCTTT. Translation gives CASSRPLENTEAFF.

Points on this clonotype: This CDR3 is missing its conserved last phenylalanine or tryptophan, likely due to a read error. Because the CDR3's place on the DNA is in doubt, the DNA is left out and the CDR3 is given as listed by TCRdb. This chain uses TRBV9 with TRBJ2-5. Germline values: CDR1 SGDLS, CDR2 YYNGEE. The CDR3 is 13 amino acids long, termini counted. The CDR3 loop is CASSAGAAATNEI.

Ten or more counts support this clonotype. The chain recombines TRBV5-6 with TRBJ1-1, with unresolved D. CDR3 length equals 12 residues. Trimming removed 0 bases at V and 8 bases at J, with 8 bases between. Germline CDR1 SGHDT, CDR2 YYEEEE. CDR3 residues: CASSLGAREAFF. CDR3 in DNA: TGTGCCAGCAGCTTGGGGGCCCGGGAAGCTTTCTTT.

Points on this clonotype: With a much larger clone just one base away, this may be a read error. The V gene is TRBV10-3, the J gene TRBJ1-2; 9 bases are a match to TRBD1. Trimming cost V 5 bases and J 6 bases; bases outside gene matches: 7. The germline CDR1 and CDR2 sequences are ENHRY and SYGVKD. This CDR3 region has 14 residues. CDR3 DNA: TGTGCCATCAGTTCCAGACAGGGGGAAGATGGCTACACCTTC. Its protein is CAISSRQGEDGYTF.

This clonotype was counted once. This rearrangement joins TRBV7-2 to TRBJ1-6; possible D gene TRBD1, 5 bases. Germline-derived CDR1 and CDR2 are SGHTA and FQGNSA. V was pared by 0 bases and J by 10 bases, with 22 bases between. CDR3 size: 18 residues. CDR3 protein: CASSLAQQGLGNRSPLHF. CDR3 coding DNA: TGTGCCAGCAGCTTAGCGCAGCAGGGACTAGGGAACCGCTCACCCCTCCACTTT.

This chain uses TRBV20-1 with TRBJ1-1, with 8 positions matching TRBD1. CDR1 is DFQATT, CDR2 SNEGSKA, per germline (reference sequence). The CDR3 consists of 13 residues. V trimming: 5 bases; J trimming: 5 bases; junction bases outside the gene matches: 7. The CDR3 region has the DNA TGCAGTGCTGCCCGACAGGGGAGGACTGAAGCTTTCTTT. Amino acid sequence: CSAARQGRTEAFF.

This clonotype was picked up many times. The V call is TRBV6-5, the J call TRBJ1-2; possibly TRBD1 for D (6 bases). The CDR3 spans 15 residues. The ends were cut back, 7 bases at V and 5 bases at J, with 20 bases in the middle. Germline lookup yields CDR1 MNHEY and CDR2 SVGAGI. CDR3 DNA sequence: TGTGCCAGCACCGATGCCGGAGGGGGACTTTATGGCTACACCTTC. Its translation: CASTDAGGGLYGYTF.

In this sample, this clonotype turned up many times. The genes are TRBV6-5 and TRBJ2-7; unclear D gene. The germline V and J ends were trimmed by 8 bases and 6 bases, with 17 bases remaining between them. The CDR3 is made up of 13 amino acids. Germline-derived CDR1 and CDR2 are MNHEY and SVGAGI. This CDR3 is CASYPPGAVEQYF. In nucleotides, the CDR3 is TGTGCCAGCTATCCCCCCGGTGCGGTCGAGCAGTACTTC.